These 32 T cell receptor beta chains were sequenced from one sample in a study of blood T cells in healthy people across ages. Through a sample-barcoded 5' primer and a J-beta primer mix, a second PCR was run for roughly 6 to 12 cycles. TCRdb reprocessed the 5' RACE reads via MiXCR and lists one record per CDR3 protein. The sample yields over 1,500,000 distinct CDR3 sequences, about 49% seen once. Sequenced input: blood. Receptor source: a woman in her thirties or forties in good health.

The table lists this clonotype with many counts. The genes are TRBV4-2 and TRBJ2-1; 8 positions match TRBD2. This CDR3 has 17 residues. Trimming removed 0 bases from V and 6 bases from J; junction bases left unmatched: 10. CDR1 is LGHNA, CDR2 YNFKEQ, per germline. CDR3 region: CASSQEKGLGTGNEQFF. The CDR3 DNA is TGTGCCAGCAGCCAAGAGAAGGGACTAGGAACGGGCAATGAGCAGTTCTTC.

There are a few counts of this clonotype. The chain links TRBV7-8 to TRBJ2-7, with unresolved D. Trimming stripped 3 bases from V and 6 bases from J, with 9 bases between. The germline CDR1 and CDR2 sequences are SGHVS and FQNEAQ. This CDR3 has 12 residues. The CDR3 protein is CASSFNQGEQYF. The CDR3 DNA sequence: TGTGCCAGCAGCTTCAATCAAGGCGAGCAGTACTTC.

V and J are TRBV29-1 and TRBJ1-2; TRBD1 matches at 9 bases. Germline V lookup: CDR1 SQVTM, CDR2 ANQGSEA. Trimming removed 7 bases from V and 7 bases from J; junction bases left unmatched: 13. This CDR3 region has 14 residues. The CDR3 DNA reads TGCAGCGCTACGGGGGACAGGGAATTCCGTGGCTACACCTTC. This encodes CSATGDREFRGYTF.

The chain couples TRBV3-1 to TRBJ1-1, with D unresolved. CDR1 is LGHDT, CDR2 YNNKEL, per germline (reference sequence). The V gene lost 1 base and the J gene lost 0 bases, with 6 bases spanning the gap. CDR3 length: 14 amino acids. The CDR3 DNA follows: TGTGCCAGCAGCCAAGGGACGGTGAACACTGAAGCTTTCTTT. It specifies CASSQGTVNTEAFF.

This rearrangement joins TRBV20-1 to TRBJ1-5, with D perhaps matching TRBD1 (5 bases). V lost 0 bases to trimming and J lost 0 bases, with 12 bases between them. The CDR3 loop spans 16 amino acids. Germline V gene sequence: CDR1 DFQATT, CDR2 SNEGSKA (reference sequence). The CDR3 coding sequence is TGCAGTGCTAGAGATAGGGACGGATATAGCAATCAGCCCCAGCATTTT. This translates into CSARDRDGYSNQPQHF.

The rearrangement joins TRBV5-1 to TRBJ2-1; 9 positions agree with TRBD2. CDR1 SGHRS and CDR2 YFSETQ come from the germline V gene. V shed 5 bases, J shed 8 bases, and the junction held 8 bases outside the gene matches. The CDR3 length is 14 residues. CDR3 loop: CASSSSGVNDEQFF. Written as DNA, the CDR3 is TGCGCCAGCAGTTCTAGCGGGGTCAACGATGAGCAGTTCTTC.

This chain joins TRBV24-1 and TRBJ2-5, with a possible D match to TRBD2 (6 bases). Germline V lookup: CDR1 KGHDR, CDR2 SFDVKD. V gave up 4 bases and J gave up 9 bases, with 14 bases separating them. The CDR3 loop spans 13 amino acids. In DNA, the CDR3 is TGTGCCACCAGTGAAGGGAGGAGGGGCCCCCAGTACTTC. Protein: CATSEGRRGPQYF.

This clonotype was counted a few times. The gene calls are TRBV20-1 and TRBJ2-7, with D possibly TRBD1 on 5 matching bases. The CDR3 runs 13 residues. In germline, CDR1 is DFQATT, CDR2 SNEGSKA (reference sequence). Trimming stripped 5 bases from V and 5 bases from J, with 16 bases between. CDR3 nucleotides: TGCAGTGCTCCTAAGTGGCAGGGAAACGAGCAGTACTTC. It yields the protein CSAPKWQGNEQYF.

The chain has TRBV6-2 or TRBV6-3 and TRBJ2-3, with 7 bases matching TRBD1. The CDR3 runs 18 residues. After removal of 2 bases from V and 2 bases from J, the junction contained 13 bases not matched to a gene. The germline CDR1 and CDR2 sequences are MNHEY and SVGEGT. For the CDR3, the DNA is TGTGCCAGCAGTTACCACCCCACAGGGGTAGGGTCCACAGATACGCAGTATTTT. It yields the protein CASSYHPTGVGSTDTQYF.

V and J are TRBV20-1 and TRBJ2-5; 8 bases align to TRBD1. This CDR3 spans 15 amino acids. Losses at the gene ends were 3 bases for V and 5 bases for J; bases not matched to a gene: 11. Germline CDR1 DFQATT, CDR2 SNEGSKA (reference sequence). In nucleotides, the CDR3 is TGCAGTGCTAGCCAATCACAGGGGGTGGGGGAGACCCAGTACTTC. This gives the protein CSASQSQGVGETQYF.

This clonotype has just a few counts. V and J are TRBV6-2 or TRBV6-3 and TRBJ2-4; TRBD2 is a possible D gene (6 bases). Germline V gene sequence: CDR1 MNHEY, CDR2 SVGEGT. CDR3 length equals 16 residues. The V and J ends lost 5 bases and 1 base respectively, with 15 bases between them. This CDR3 is CASSRPTSGAKNIQYF. CDR3 bases: TGTGCCAGCAGTCGACCGACGAGCGGGGCCAAAAACATTCAGTACTTC.

The chain employs TRBV18 and TRBJ2-3; D is unclear. The V gene lost 4 bases and the J gene lost 3 bases, with 14 bases spanning the gap. This CDR3 has 15 residues. Germline loops: CDR1 KGHSH, CDR2 LQKENI. DNA for the CDR3: TGTGCCAGCTCACTTGGGATGGCCAGGACAGATACGCAGTATTTT. It specifies CASSLGMARTDTQYF.

The V call is TRBV6-5, the J call TRBJ2-1; the match to TRBD1 covers 8 bases. The germline V gene has CDR1 MNHEY and CDR2 SVGAGI. Unmatched junction bases numbered 3, after V lost 6 bases and J lost 2 bases. The CDR3 runs 14 residues. The CDR3 DNA is TGTGCCAGCAGGGCGGACAGGGCCTACAATGAGCAGTTCTTC. This translates into CASRADRAYNEQFF.

This clonotype was recorded once. This chain uses TRBV4-3 with TRBJ2-7; D gene ambiguous. Germline V lookup: CDR1 LGHNA, CDR2 YSLEER. The germline V and J ends were trimmed by 1 base and 2 bases, with 12 bases remaining between them. CDR3 length: 15 residues. CDR3 loop: CASSQVPGRTYEQYF. CDR3 DNA: TGCGCCAGCAGCCAAGTACCGGGTCGCACCTACGAGCAGTACTTC.

This clonotype was seen more than once but under ten times. The J gene is TRBJ2-1, the V gene TRBV20-1, with TRBD1 identical over 7 bases. Germline CDR1 reads DFQATT; CDR2 reads SNEGSKA (reference sequence). Losses at the gene ends were 6 bases for V and 2 bases for J; bases not matched to a gene: 4. This CDR3 has 13 amino acids. CDR3 in DNA: TGCAGTGCCACGGGACAGACCTACAATGAGCAGTTCTTC. This encodes CSATGQTYNEQFF.

The chain has TRBV5-1 and TRBJ1-1, with a weak D call TRBD1 (6 bases). Trimming took 3 bases from V and 5 from J, leaving 14 bases between them. The CDR3 contains 14 residues. Germline V gene lookup returns CDR1 SGHRS and CDR2 YFSETQ. CDR3 loop: CASSWGGGGTEAFF. DNA of the CDR3: TGCGCCAGCAGCTGGGGTGGAGGGGGGACTGAAGCTTTCTTT.

The chain carries TRBV5-1 and TRBJ2-7; D is uncertain. The germline V gene encodes CDR1 SGHRS and CDR2 YFSETQ. V lost 1 base and J 3 bases, leaving 8 bases between the germline ends. The CDR3 is 13 residues long. CDR3 region: CASSLRVNYEQYF. The CDR3 nucleotides are TGCGCCAGCAGCTTGAGGGTGAACTACGAGCAGTACTTC.

The rearrangement links TRBV7-2 to TRBJ2-3; D gene unclear. The germline CDR1 and CDR2 sequences are SGHTA and FQGNSA. V lost 7 bases and J 2 bases, leaving 16 bases between the germline ends. This CDR3 has 15 residues. The CDR3 protein is CASNLFGNPTDTQYF. CDR3 in DNA: TGTGCCAGCAATCTTTTTGGGAACCCCACAGATACGCAGTATTTT.

The chain recombines TRBV7-2 with TRBJ2-1; D is possibly TRBD2 (7 bases). Trimming removed 3 bases from V and 1 base from J, with 19 bases in between. Germline V gene data show CDR1 as SGHTA and CDR2 as FQGNSA. The CDR3 extends over 18 amino acids. The CDR3 spells CASSFRVIGGASYNEQFF. The CDR3 coding sequence is TGTGCCAGCAGCTTTCGGGTCATTGGGGGGGCGTCCTACAATGAGCAGTTCTTC.

The chain combines TRBV15 with TRBJ2-7; a weak D match, TRBD1 (6 bases). CDR1 and CDR2 (germline): LNHNV, YYDKDF (reference sequence). Trimming removed 7 bases from V and 7 bases from J, with 14 bases in between. The CDR3 extends over 12 amino acids. The DNA for the CDR3 is TGTGCCACCATGGACAGTAACAATGAGCAGTACTTC. This sequence encodes CATMDSNNEQYF.

The rearrangement uses TRBV7-9 and TRBJ2-7; D unresolved. The V gene's germline CDR1 is SEHNR and CDR2 FQNEAQ (reference sequence). CDR3 length: 12 amino acids. Trimming removed 8 bases at V and 4 bases at J, with 12 bases between. CDR3 region: CASSPVLYEQYF. The CDR3 bases are TGTGCCAGCTCACCCGTGCTTTACGAGCAGTACTTC.

The V call is TRBV6-1, the J call TRBJ2-7; D is perhaps TRBD1 (6 bases). Germline V CDR1 and CDR2: MNHNS, SASEGT. The CDR3 sequence is 14 residues long. Trimming shortened V by 3 bases and J by 5 bases, and 14 bases separated the two germline ends. The CDR3 here is CASSDWGQYNEQYF. CDR3 bases: TGTGCCAGCAGTGACTGGGGACAATATAACGAGCAGTACTTC.

This clonotype appeared a few times. J is TRBJ1-2 and V is TRBV7-8; weak D call: TRBD1 (5 bases). V was pared by 4 bases and J by 4 bases, with 13 bases between. The CDR3 runs to 14 residues. The germline CDR1 and CDR2 sequences are SGHVS and FQNEAQ. In nucleotides, the CDR3 is TGTGCCAGCAGCTCAAATCGGGGGGGCTATGGCTACACCTTC. It encodes CASSSNRGGYGYTF.

This clonotype has only a few counts. V gene TRBV20-1 combines with J gene TRBJ2-7; D gene uncertain. This CDR3 comprises 12 residues. V lost 2 bases to trimming and J lost 3 bases, with 8 bases between them. The germline gives CDR1 DFQATT, CDR2 SNEGSKA (reference sequence). The CDR3 here is CSARHKDYEQYF. In DNA, the CDR3 is TGCAGTGCTAGACACAAAGACTACGAGCAGTACTTC.

The CDR3 DNA sequence: TGCGCCAGCTCCCCGTCCAGCGGAGGCGAGCAGTACTTC. Translated: CASSPSSGGEQYF. This rearrangement joins TRBV5-1 to TRBJ2-7; maybe TRBD2 (5 bases). CDR1 and CDR2 (germline): SGHRS, YFSETQ. The CDR3 is 13 residues long. V lost 7 bases, J lost 6 bases, and 17 bases lay in between. Using reference TRBV5-1 and TRBJ2-7 for the parts outside the CDR3, the full variable domain is KAGVTQTPRYLIKTRGQQVTLSCSPISGHRSVSWYQQTPGQGLQFLFEYFSETQRNKGNFPGRFSGRQFSNSRSEMNVSTLELGDSALYLCASSPSSGGEQYFGPGTRLTVT.

This clonotype was detected a few times. This sequence joins TRBV12-3 or TRBV12-4 and TRBJ2-5; the D is unclear. This CDR3 comprises 17 residues. Trimming took 3 bases from V and 1 from J, leaving 18 bases between them. CDR3 sequence reads: CASSFFRGGALQETQYF. CDR3 in DNA: TGTGCCAGCAGTTTCTTTCGAGGCGGAGCCCTCCAAGAGACCCAGTACTTC.

The rearrangement links TRBV24-1 to TRBJ1-5, with TRBD1 as a possible D gene (5 bases). The V gene's germline CDR1 is KGHDR and CDR2 SFDVKD. The CDR3 is 17 residues long. V gave up 3 bases and J gave up 3 bases, with 17 bases separating them. For the CDR3, the DNA is TGTGCCACCAGTGATCCGCGAAGGGGTCAGGACAATCAGCCCCAGCATTTT. As protein: CATSDPRRGQDNQPQHF.

This clonotype was seen more than once but under ten times. The chain has TRBV28 and TRBJ2-1; 7 bases align to TRBD2. The CDR3 extends over 13 amino acids. Germline trimming cut 6 bases from V and 9 bases from J; bases unmatched to any gene: 8. From germline, CDR1 is MDHEN and CDR2 SYDVKM. The CDR3 region has the DNA TGTGCCAGCAGGGGGGGGTGGGCGATTGAGCAGTTCTTC. This gives the protein CASRGGWAIEQFF.

The chain is built from TRBV7-2 and TRBJ1-4; a weak D match, TRBD1 (6 bases). The CDR3 sequence is 15 residues long. From germline, CDR1 is SGHTA and CDR2 FQGNSA. V gave up 6 bases and J gave up 4 bases, with 15 bases separating them. CDR3 DNA: TGTGCCAGCAGACGGGCGGGGGCGCGTAATGAAAAACTGTTTTTT. The encoded protein is CASRRAGARNEKLFF.

This chain uses TRBV2 with TRBJ1-2; perhaps TRBD1 as D (6 bases). This CDR3 spans 12 amino acids. Germline V gene lookup returns CDR1 SNHLY and CDR2 FYNNEI. For the CDR3, the DNA is TGTGCGTACGCGCGTCAGGGGTATGGCTACACCTTC. As protein: CAYARQGYGYTF.

The V call is TRBV2, the J call TRBJ1-5; 7 nucleotides line up with TRBD1. The J segment lost 1 base and the V segment lost 3 bases, leaving 9 bases of the junction unmatched. CDR1 and CDR2 (germline): SNHLY, FYNNEI. This CDR3 region has 17 residues. The CDR3 sequence: CASSEELSGQSNQPQHF. For the CDR3, the DNA is TGTGCCAGCAGTGAGGAACTTTCGGGACAGAGCAATCAGCCCCAGCATTTT.

The V and J genes are TRBV5-4 and TRBJ2-7, with 9 positions matching TRBD1. The CDR3 is 18 amino acids. The junction had 18 bases not matched to a gene; V was cut back by 5 bases and J by 3 bases. The germline gives CDR1 SGHNT, CDR2 YYREEE (reference sequence). CDR3 sequence (DNA): TGTGCCAGCAGTCACCCCGGGACAGGGATAGAACTCGACTACGAGCAGTACTTC. This sequence encodes CASSHPGTGIELDYEQYF.